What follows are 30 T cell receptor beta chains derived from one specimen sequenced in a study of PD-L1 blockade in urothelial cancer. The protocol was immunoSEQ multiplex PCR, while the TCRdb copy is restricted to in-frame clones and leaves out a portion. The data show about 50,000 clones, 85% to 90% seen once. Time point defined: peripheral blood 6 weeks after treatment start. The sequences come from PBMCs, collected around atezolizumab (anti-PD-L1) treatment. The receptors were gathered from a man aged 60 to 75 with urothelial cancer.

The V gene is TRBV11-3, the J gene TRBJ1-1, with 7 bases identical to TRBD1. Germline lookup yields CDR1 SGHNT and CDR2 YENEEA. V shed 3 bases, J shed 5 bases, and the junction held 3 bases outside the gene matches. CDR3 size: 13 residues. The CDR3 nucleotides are TGTGCCAGCAGCTTCGGACAGGATACTGAAGCTTTCTTT. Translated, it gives CASSFGQDTEAFF. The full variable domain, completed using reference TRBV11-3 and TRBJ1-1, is EAGVVQSPRYKIIEKKQPVAFWCNPISGHNTLYWYLQNLGQGPELLIRYENEEAVDDSQLPKDRFSAERLKGVDSTLKIQPAELGDSAVYLCASSFGQDTEAFFGQGTRLTVV.

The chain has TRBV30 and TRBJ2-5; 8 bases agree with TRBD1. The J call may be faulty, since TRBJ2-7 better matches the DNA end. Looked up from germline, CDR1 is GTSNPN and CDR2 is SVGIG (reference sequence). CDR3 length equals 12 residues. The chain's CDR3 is CAWGQGGYEQYF. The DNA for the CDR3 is TGTGCCTGGGGACAGGGTGGGTACGAGCAGTACTTC.

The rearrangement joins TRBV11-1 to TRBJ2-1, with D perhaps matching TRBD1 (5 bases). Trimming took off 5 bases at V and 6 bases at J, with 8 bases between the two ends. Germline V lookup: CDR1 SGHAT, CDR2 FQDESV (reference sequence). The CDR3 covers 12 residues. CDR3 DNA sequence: TGTGCCAGCAGCCCTCAGGGCAATGAGCAGTTCTTC. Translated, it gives CASSPQGNEQFF.

CDR3 in amino acids: CSAPSGYEQFF. In DNA, the CDR3 is TGCAGTGCTCCTAGCGGGTATGAGCAGTTCTTC. The gene calls are TRBV20-1 and TRBJ2-1, with 8 positions matching TRBD2. The germline V gene encodes CDR1 DFQATT and CDR2 SNEGSKA (reference sequence). With 5 bases clipped from V and 8 bases from J, the junction kept 2 bases outside the gene matches. This CDR3 spans 11 amino acids.

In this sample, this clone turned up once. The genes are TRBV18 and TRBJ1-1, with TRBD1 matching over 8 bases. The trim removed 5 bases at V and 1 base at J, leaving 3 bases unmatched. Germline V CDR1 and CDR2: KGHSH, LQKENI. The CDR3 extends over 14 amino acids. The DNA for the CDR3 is TGTGCCAGCTCATTCGACAGGGGGAACACTGAAGCTTTCTTT. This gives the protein CASSFDRGNTEAFF.

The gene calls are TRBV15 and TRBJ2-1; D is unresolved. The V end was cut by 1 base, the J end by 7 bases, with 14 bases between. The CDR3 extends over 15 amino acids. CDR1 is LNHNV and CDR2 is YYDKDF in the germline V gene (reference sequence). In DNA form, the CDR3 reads TGTGCCACCAGCAGAGCGGCTAGTTTGGATAATGAGCAGTTCTTC. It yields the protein CATSRAASLDNEQFF.

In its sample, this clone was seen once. The CDR3 DNA reads TGTGCCAGCAGCCCGAAAAGGACTAGGAAGTTCTTC. It is translated as CASSPKRTRKFF. J is TRBJ2-1 and V is TRBV14; 7 positions match TRBD2. Germline assignment: CDR1 SGHDN and CDR2 FVKESK. Trimming took 4 bases from V and 14 from J; bases not matched to a gene: 8. The CDR3 has 12 amino acids.

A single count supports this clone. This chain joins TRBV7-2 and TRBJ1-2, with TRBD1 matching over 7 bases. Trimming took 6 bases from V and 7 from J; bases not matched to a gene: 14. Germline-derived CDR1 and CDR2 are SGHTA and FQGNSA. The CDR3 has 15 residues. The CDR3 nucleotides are TGTGCCAGCAGTTGGGAGACAGGGTATTCGGCTGGCTACACCTTC. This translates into CASSWETGYSAGYTF. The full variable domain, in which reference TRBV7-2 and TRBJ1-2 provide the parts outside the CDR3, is GAGVSQSPSNKVTEKGKDVELRCDPISGHTALYWYRQSLGQGLEFLIYFQGNSAPDKSGLPSDRFSAERTGGSVSTLTIQRTQQEDSAVYLCASSWETGYSAGYTFGSGTRLTVV.

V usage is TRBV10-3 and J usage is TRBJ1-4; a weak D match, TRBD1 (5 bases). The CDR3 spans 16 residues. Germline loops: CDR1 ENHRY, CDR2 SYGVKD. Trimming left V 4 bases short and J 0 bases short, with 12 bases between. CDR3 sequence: CAISAQGLSTNEKLFF. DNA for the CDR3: TGTGCCATCAGTGCCCAGGGTTTGTCAACTAATGAAAAACTGTTTTTT.

The CDR3 region is CASTLSSGGHYEQYF. CDR3 DNA: TGTGCCAGTACTCTCAGTTCGGGGGGCCACTACGAGCAGTACTTC. The rearrangement links TRBV19 to TRBJ2-7, with D possibly matching TRBD2 (7 bases). Germline CDR1 and CDR2: LNHDA and SQIVND (reference sequence). The CDR3 length is 15 residues. V was pared by 7 bases and J by 3 bases, with 19 bases between.

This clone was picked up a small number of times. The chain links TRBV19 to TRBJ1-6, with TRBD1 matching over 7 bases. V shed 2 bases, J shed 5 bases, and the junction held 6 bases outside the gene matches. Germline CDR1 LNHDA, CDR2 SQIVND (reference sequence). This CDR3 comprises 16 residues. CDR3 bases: TGTGCCAGTAGTATACTGGTAGGACAGGATAATTCACCCCTCCACTTT. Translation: CASSILVGQDNSPLHF.

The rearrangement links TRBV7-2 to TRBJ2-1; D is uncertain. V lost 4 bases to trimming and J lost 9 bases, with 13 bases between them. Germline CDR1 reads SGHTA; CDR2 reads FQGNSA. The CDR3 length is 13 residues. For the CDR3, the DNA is TGTGCCAGCAGCTCCCGACTCTCAAGTGAGCAGTTCTTC. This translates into CASSSRLSSEQFF. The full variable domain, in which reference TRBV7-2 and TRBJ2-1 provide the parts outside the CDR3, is GAGVSQSPSNKVTEKGKDVELRCDPISGHTALYWYRQSLGQGLEFLIYFQGNSAPDKSGLPSDRFSAERTGGSVSTLTIQRTQQEDSAVYLCASSSRLSSEQFFGPGTRLTVL.

CDR3 loop: CASSPDLSSYEQYF. For the CDR3, the DNA is TGTGCCAGCAGCCCGGACTTAAGCTCCTACGAGCAGTACTTC. V gene TRBV7-9 combines with J gene TRBJ2-7; weak D call: TRBD2 (5 bases). The CDR3 is 14 residues long. Trimming pared 5 bases from V and 0 bases from J, leaving 11 bases between. Germline CDR1 is SEHNR and CDR2 is FQNEAQ (reference sequence).

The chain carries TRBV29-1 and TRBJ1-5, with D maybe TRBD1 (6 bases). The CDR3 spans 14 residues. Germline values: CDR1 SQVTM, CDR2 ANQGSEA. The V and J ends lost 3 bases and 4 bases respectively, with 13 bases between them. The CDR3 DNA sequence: TGCAGCGTTGAGTCCCAGGGGAAAAATCAGCCCCAGCATTTT. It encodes CSVESQGKNQPQHF.

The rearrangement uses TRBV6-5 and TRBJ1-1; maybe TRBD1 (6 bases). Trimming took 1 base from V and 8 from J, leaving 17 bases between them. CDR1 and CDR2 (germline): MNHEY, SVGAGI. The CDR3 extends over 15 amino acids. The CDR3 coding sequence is TGTGCCAGCAGTTACTACAGGGAGCCTCCAAGGGAAGCTTTCTTT. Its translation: CASSYYREPPREAFF.

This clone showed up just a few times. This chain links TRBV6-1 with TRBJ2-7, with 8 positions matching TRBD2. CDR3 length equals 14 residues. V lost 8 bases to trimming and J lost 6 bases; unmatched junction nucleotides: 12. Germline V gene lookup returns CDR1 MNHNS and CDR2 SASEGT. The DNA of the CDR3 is TGTGCCAGCGTGTGGCGGGGGGAAAGTGGCGAGCAGTACTTC. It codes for CASVWRGESGEQYF.

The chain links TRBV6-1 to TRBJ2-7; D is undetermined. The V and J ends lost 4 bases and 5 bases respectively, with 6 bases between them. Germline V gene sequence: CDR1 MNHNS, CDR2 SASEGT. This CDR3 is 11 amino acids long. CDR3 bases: TGTGCCAGCAGTGGTAGCCACGAGCAGTACTTC. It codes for CASSGSHEQYF.

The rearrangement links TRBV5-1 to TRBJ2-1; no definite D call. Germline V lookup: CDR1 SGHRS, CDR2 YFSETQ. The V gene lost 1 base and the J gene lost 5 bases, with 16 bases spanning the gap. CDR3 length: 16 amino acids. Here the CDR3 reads CASSLSSGEANNEQFF. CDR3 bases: TGCGCCAGCAGCTTGTCCTCCGGAGAGGCCAACAATGAGCAGTTCTTC.

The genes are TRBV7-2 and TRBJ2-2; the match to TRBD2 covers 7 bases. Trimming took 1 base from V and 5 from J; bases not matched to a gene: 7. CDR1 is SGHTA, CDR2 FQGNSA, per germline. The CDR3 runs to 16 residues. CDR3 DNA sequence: TGTGCCAGCAGCTTAGTGGGGGGGAGGAGGACCGGGGAGCTGTTTTTT. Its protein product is CASSLVGGRRTGELFF.

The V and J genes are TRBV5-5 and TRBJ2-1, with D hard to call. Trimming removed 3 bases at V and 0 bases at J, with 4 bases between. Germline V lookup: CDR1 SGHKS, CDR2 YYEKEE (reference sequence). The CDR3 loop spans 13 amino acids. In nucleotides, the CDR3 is TGTGCCAGCAGCTCCAACTCCTACAATGAGCAGTTCTTC. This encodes CASSSNSYNEQFF.

The CDR3 DNA reads TGTGCCAGCAGTGAAGGTCCGGGACAAAACTATGGCTACACCTTC. The encoded protein is CASSEGPGQNYGYTF. This chain links TRBV6-1 with TRBJ1-2; tentative D call: TRBD1 (6 bases). Trimming stripped 1 base from V and 2 bases from J, with 11 bases between. Germline CDR1 is MNHNS and CDR2 is SASEGT. The CDR3 covers 15 residues.

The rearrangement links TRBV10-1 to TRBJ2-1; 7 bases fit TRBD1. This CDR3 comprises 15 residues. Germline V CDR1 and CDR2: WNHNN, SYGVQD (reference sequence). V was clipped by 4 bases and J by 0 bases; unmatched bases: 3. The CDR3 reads CASSATGSSYNEQFF. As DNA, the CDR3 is TGCGCCAGCAGTGCGACAGGGAGCTCCTACAATGAGCAGTTCTTC.

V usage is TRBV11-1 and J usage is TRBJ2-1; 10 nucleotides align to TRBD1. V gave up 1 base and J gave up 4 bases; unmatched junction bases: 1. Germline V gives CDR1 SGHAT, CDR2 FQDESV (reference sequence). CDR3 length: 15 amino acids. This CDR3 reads CASSLGDRGYNEQFF. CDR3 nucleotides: TGTGCCAGCAGCTTAGGGGACAGGGGATACAATGAGCAGTTCTTC. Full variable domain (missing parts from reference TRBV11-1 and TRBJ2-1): EAEVAQSPRYKITEKSQAVAFWCDPISGHATLYWYRQILGQGPELLVQFQDESVVDDSQLPKDRFSAERLKGVDSTLKIQPAELGDSAMYLCASSLGDRGYNEQFFGPGTRLTVL.

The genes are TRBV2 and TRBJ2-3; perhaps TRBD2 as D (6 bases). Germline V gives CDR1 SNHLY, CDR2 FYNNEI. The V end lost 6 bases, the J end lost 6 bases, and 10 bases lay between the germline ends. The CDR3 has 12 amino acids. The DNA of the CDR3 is TGTGCCAGCAGCGTTGGGGGGGATACGCAGTATTTT. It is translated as CASSVGGDTQYF. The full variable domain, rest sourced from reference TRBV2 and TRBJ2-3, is EPEVTQTPSHQVTQMGQEVILRCVPISNHLYFYWYRQILGQKVEFLVSFYNNEISEKSEIFDDQFSVERPDGSNFTLKIRSTKLEDSAMYFCASSVGGDTQYFGPGTRLTVL.

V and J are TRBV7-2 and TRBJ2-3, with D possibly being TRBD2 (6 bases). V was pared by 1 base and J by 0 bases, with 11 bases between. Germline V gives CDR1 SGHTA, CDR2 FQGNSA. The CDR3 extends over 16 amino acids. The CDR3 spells CASSLVGGSSTDTQYF. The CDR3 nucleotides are TGTGCCAGCAGCTTAGTAGGAGGGTCTAGCACAGATACGCAGTATTTT.

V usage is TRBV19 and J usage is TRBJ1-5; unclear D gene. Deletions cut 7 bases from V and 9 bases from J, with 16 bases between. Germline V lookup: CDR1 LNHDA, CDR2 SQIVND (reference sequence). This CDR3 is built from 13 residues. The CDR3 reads CASNVERNGPQHF. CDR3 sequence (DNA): TGTGCCAGTAATGTGGAGAGGAACGGGCCCCAGCATTTT.

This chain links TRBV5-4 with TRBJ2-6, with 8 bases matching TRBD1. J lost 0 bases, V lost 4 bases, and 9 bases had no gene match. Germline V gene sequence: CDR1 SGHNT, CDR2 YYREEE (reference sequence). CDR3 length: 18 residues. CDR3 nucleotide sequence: TGTGCCAGCAGCGCCGGACAGGGAAAAAACTCTGGGGCCAACGTCCTGACTTTC. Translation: CASSAGQGKNSGANVLTF.

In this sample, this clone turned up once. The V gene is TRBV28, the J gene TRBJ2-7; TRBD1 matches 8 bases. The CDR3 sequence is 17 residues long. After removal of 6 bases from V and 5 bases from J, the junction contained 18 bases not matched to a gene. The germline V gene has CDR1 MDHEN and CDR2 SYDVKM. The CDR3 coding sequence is TGTGCCAGCAGCCCAGCCGGTCGGGGGACAGGTATCCACGAGCAGTACTTC. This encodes CASSPAGRGTGIHEQYF.

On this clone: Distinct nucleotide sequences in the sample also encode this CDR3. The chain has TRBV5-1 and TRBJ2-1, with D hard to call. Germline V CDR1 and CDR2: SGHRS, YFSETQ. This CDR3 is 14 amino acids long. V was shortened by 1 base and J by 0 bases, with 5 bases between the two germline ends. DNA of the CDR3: TGCGCCAGCAGCTTGCTGAGCTCCTACAATGAGCAGTTCTTC. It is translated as CASSLLSSYNEQFF.

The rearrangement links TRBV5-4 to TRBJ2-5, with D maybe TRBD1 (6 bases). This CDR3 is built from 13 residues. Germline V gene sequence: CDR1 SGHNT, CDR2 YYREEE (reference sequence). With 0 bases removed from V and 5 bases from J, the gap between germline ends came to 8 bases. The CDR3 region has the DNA TGTGCCAGCAGCTTGGTCCAGGGGGAGACCCAGTACTTC. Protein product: CASSLVQGETQYF.